Below, one T cell receptor (beta chain) is given with its context. Its matching antigen is unknown. The sample originates from a study of PD-1 blockade in classical Hodgkin lymphoma. Notes on the study in general: Researchers reported that CD4+ TCR diversity, though not CD8+, rose significantly by C4D1. Relapsed/refractory patients reportedly had the lowest baseline TCR diversity, below newly diagnosed patients, who were below healthy donors. Baseline diversity in complete responders resembled that of newly diagnosed patients.

The CDR3 extends over 14 amino acids. V was clipped by 4 bases and J by 7 bases; unmatched bases: 8. The germline V gene has CDR1 SGHDT and CDR2 YYEEEE. No patient escaped relapse after autologous stem cell transplantation, and brentuximab vedotin exposure varied. Sequenced by immunoSEQ multiplex PCR; TCRdb stores in-frame clones only, minus some. The data contain about 110,000 clones, around 89% of them singletons. This chain joins TRBV5-6 and TRBJ2-5; 9 nucleotides line up with TRBD2. The clonotype originates from a human donor with classical Hodgkin lymphoma. The specimen was peripheral blood mononuclear cells (PBMCs), collected before the second cycle of nivolumab. CDR3 sequence (DNA): TGTGCCAGCAGCAACCGCGGGGGGGGCGGGACCCAGTACTTC. It encodes CASSNRGGGGTQYF.